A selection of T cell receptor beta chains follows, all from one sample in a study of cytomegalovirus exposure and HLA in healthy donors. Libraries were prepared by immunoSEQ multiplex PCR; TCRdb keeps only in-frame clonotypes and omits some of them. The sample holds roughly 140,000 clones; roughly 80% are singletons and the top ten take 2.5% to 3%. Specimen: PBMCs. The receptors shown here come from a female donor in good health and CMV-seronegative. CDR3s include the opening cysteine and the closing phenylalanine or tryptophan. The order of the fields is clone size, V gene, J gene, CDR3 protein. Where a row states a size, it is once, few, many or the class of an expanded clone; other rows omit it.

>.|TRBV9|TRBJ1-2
CASSALQGYGYTF
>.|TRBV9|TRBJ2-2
CASSVGQEYGGELFF
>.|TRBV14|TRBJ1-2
CASSPRTGSGYTF
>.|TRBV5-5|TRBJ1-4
CASSYKRSGTANEKLFF
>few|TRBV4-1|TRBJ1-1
CASSPDRGSEAFF
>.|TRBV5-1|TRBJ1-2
CASSLGQGSNGYTF
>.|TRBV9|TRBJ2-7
CASSVGDKSYEQYF
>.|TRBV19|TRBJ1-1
CASSYPAGTGGIEAFF
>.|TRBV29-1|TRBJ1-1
CSVVGGMNTEAFF
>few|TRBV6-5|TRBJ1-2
CASSYSGQGRGYGYTF
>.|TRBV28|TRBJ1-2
CAIRAGGSFYGYTF
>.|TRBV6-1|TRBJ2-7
CASSEGGSSYEQYF
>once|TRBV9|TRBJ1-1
CASSLRDNRGTEAFF
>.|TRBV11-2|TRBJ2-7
CASSLVVSYEQYF
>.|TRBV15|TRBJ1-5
CATSRAGNQPQHF
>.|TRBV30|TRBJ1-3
CAWSPGTGGPGNTIYF
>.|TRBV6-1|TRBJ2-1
CASRIAINSYNEQFF
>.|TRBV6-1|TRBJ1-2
CASSRQLNYGYTF
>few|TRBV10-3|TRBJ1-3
CAISDVGNTIYF
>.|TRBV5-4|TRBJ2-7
CASSLVGTSGRYEQYF
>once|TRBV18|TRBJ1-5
CASSLGQGRDQPQHF
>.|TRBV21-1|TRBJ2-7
CASSKVRGLRSYEQYF
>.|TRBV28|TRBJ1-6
CASSFPPISPLHF
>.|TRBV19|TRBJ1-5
CASIPGGMTGQPQHF
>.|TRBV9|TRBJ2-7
CASGKTSGFSYEQYF
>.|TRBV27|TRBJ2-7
CASSFGGVTYEQYF
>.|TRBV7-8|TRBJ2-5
CASTSTSASGTQYF
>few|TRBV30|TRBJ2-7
CAWMAAGGYEQYF
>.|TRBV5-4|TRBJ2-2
CASSLGTYTGELFF
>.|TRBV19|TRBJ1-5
CASSIFEAGNQPQHF
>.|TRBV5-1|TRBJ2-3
CASSLVGSVTDTQYF
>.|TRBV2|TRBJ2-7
CASSVWRTGDEQYF
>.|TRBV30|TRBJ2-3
CACYRGALDTQYF
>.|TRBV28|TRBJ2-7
CASSLSGSSYEQYF
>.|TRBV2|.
CASSQDRSYEQYF
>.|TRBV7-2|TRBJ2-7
CASRSGTLTYEQYF
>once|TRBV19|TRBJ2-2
CASSTLIAGGHGTGELFF
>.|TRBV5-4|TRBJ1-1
CASSSGGEAFF
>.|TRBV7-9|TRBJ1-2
CASSPGQGVYTF